The rows below give T cell receptor beta chains drawn from one sample of a study of blood T cell repertoires in COVID-19. Clones were sequenced by immunoSEQ multiplex PCR, and TCRdb holds only the in-frame ones, with some missing. The top ten clones hold around 11% of a sample with approximately 98,000 clones, over 75% of them seen once. Sequencing used peripheral blood. Every receptor here comes from a woman aged 80 or older with acute or convalescent COVID-19. Both conserved end residues are part of each CDR3. Fields, in order: D gene, clone size, J gene, V gene, CDR3 protein, CDR3 DNA. D genes are given only for firm matches. Not all rows give a size; the values are once, few, many and, for expanded clones, a class.

D gene: -; clone size: -; J gene: TRBJ1-5; V gene: TRBV2; CDR3 protein: CASSEGRGHQPQHF; CDR3 DNA: TGTGCCAGCAGTGAAGGGAGAGGGCACCAGCCCCAGCATTTT
D gene: TRBD2; clone size: -; J gene: TRBJ2-3; V gene: TRBV2; CDR3 protein: CASSSGGGKDTQYF; CDR3 DNA: TGTGCCAGCAGTTCCGGCGGGGGTAAAGATACGCAGTATTTT
D gene: -; clone size: -; J gene: TRBJ2-7; V gene: TRBV2; CDR3 protein: CASRVGGYEQYF; CDR3 DNA: TGTGCCAGCAGGGTCGGCGGCTACGAGCAGTACTTC
D gene: TRBD1; clone size: few; J gene: TRBJ1-5; V gene: TRBV7-2; CDR3 protein: CASSPSTGQAVGQPQHF; CDR3 DNA: TGTGCCAGCAGCCCTAGTACTGGACAGGCCGTCGGTCAGCCCCAGCATTTT
D gene: TRBD1; clone size: -; J gene: TRBJ1-3; V gene: TRBV6-5; CDR3 protein: CASTGQGGNTIYF; CDR3 DNA: TGTGCCAGCACCGGACAGGGTGGAAACACCATATATTTT
D gene: -; clone size: many; J gene: TRBJ1-5; V gene: TRBV12-3/TRBV12-4; CDR3 protein: CASREVSNQPQHF; CDR3 DNA: TGTGCCAGCAGAGAGGTTAGCAATCAGCCCCAGCATTTT
D gene: TRBD1; clone size: -; J gene: TRBJ1-3; V gene: TRBV5-1; CDR3 protein: CASSLGGQGRSTIYF; CDR3 DNA: TGCGCCAGCAGCTTGGGGGGACAGGGCCGGAGCACCATATATTTT
D gene: TRBD1; clone size: -; J gene: TRBJ1-1; V gene: TRBV5-6; CDR3 protein: CASSQPGQFYAFF; CDR3 DNA: TGTGCCAGCAGCCAACCGGGACAGTTTTACGCTTTCTTT
D gene: TRBD1; clone size: -; J gene: TRBJ1-5; V gene: TRBV7-2; CDR3 protein: CASSPQGAQPQHF; CDR3 DNA: TGTGCCAGCAGCCCACAGGGGGCCCAGCCCCAGCATTTT
D gene: -; clone size: -; J gene: TRBJ2-3; V gene: TRBV23-1; CDR3 protein: CASSAGRGLRDTQYF; CDR3 DNA: TGCGCCAGCAGTGCCGGGCGGGGGCTGAGAGATACGCAGTATTTT
D gene: -; clone size: few; J gene: TRBJ1-6; V gene: TRBV7-8; CDR3 protein: CASSLAGKSYNSPLHF; CDR3 DNA: TGTGCCAGCAGCTTAGCTGGCAAATCCTATAATTCACCCCTCCACTTT
D gene: TRBD2; clone size: -; J gene: TRBJ2-3; V gene: TRBV11-2; CDR3 protein: CASSLGGGLTDTQYF; CDR3 DNA: TGTGCCAGCAGCTTAGGGGGGGGACTTACAGATACGCAGTATTTT
D gene: -; clone size: -; J gene: TRBJ1-2; V gene: TRBV18; CDR3 protein: CASSPFYQGNLGYTF; CDR3 DNA: TGTGCCAGCTCACCCTTCTACCAGGGCAATTTGGGCTACACCTTC
D gene: -; clone size: -; J gene: TRBJ2-1; V gene: TRBV19; CDR3 protein: CASSRESSYNEQFF; CDR3 DNA: TGTGCCAGTAGTCGGGAAAGCTCCTACAATGAGCAGTTCTTC
D gene: -; clone size: -; J gene: TRBJ1-3; V gene: TRBV7-6; CDR3 protein: CASSSGSVSGNTIYF; CDR3 DNA: TGTGCCAGCAGCTCGGGTAGTGTCTCTGGAAACACCATATATTTT
D gene: TRBD2; clone size: -; J gene: TRBJ2-3; V gene: TRBV5-6; CDR3 protein: CASSLGSSGGPMRTDTQYF; CDR3 DNA: TGTGCCAGCAGCTTGGGGTCCAGCGGGGGCCCCATGCGCACAGATACGCAGTATTTT
D gene: -; clone size: -; J gene: TRBJ1-2; V gene: TRBV28; CDR3 protein: CASRTITGFYGYTF; CDR3 DNA: TGTGCCAGCAGGACGATCACAGGGTTCTATGGCTACACCTTC
D gene: -; clone size: few; J gene: TRBJ1-3; V gene: TRBV2; CDR3 protein: CASSDRRSSGNTIYF; CDR3 DNA: TGTGCCAGCAGTGATCGGCGGAGCTCTGGAAACACCATATATTTT